This passage covers 6 T cell receptor beta chains from one sample sequenced in a study of blood T cell repertoires in COVID-19. TCRdb's table, derived via immunoSEQ multiplex PCR, lists solely in-frame clones and lacks some. The table lists fewer than 30,000 clones, 84% of them singletons, with around a sixth in the top ten. Sequencing was carried out using peripheral blood. Receptors originate from a man between 70 and 80 years old with active COVID-19.

This clone was seen more than once but under ten times. CDR3 protein: CAINDRGTYEQYF. Here the CDR3 DNA reads TGTGCCATCAATGACAGGGGCACCTACGAGCAGTACTTC. This sequence joins TRBV10-3 and TRBJ2-7; TRBD1 agrees at 8 bases. V lost 7 bases to trimming and J lost 2 bases; unmatched junction nucleotides: 4. Germline V gene sequence: CDR1 ENHRY, CDR2 SYGVKD. The CDR3 loop spans 13 amino acids.

V gene TRBV7-9 combines with J gene TRBJ2-1; 10 bases agree with TRBD1. CDR3 size: 15 residues. Germline CDR1 is SEHNR and CDR2 is FQNEAQ (reference sequence). V lost 5 bases to trimming and J lost 5 bases; unmatched junction nucleotides: 6. CDR3 nucleotide sequence: TGTGCCAGCAGCAAGACAGGGGGCGGGAACAATGAGCAGTTCTTC. Translating gives CASSKTGGGNNEQFF. The whole variable domain, filled in from reference TRBV7-9 and TRBJ2-1, reads DTGVSQNPRHKITKRGQNVTFRCDPISEHNRLYWYRQTLGQGPEFLTYFQNEAQLEKSRLLSDRFSAERPKGSFSTLEIQRTEQGDSAMYLCASSKTGGGNNEQFFGPGTRLTVL.

A single count supports this clone. The V call is TRBV7-3, the J call TRBJ2-3, with TRBD2 identical over 11 bases. After removal of 5 bases from V and 5 bases from J, the junction contained 3 bases not matched to a gene. The CDR3 loop spans 14 amino acids. Germline V CDR1 and CDR2: SGHTA, FQGTGA. Written as DNA, the CDR3 is TGTGCCAGCAGCCCAGGGACTAGCGGAGATACGCAGTATTTT. This codes for CASSPGTSGDTQYF.

V is TRBV7-6 and J is TRBJ2-2; D possibly corresponds to TRBD1 (6 bases). The CDR3 runs to 18 residues. The germline V and J ends were trimmed by 4 bases and 5 bases, with 23 bases remaining between them. Germline CDR1 SGHVS, CDR2 FNYEAQ. This CDR3 reads CASSSGRSYRDKTGELFF. For the CDR3, the DNA is TGTGCCAGCAGCTCTGGGAGATCTTACCGGGACAAGACCGGGGAGCTGTTTTTT.

The CDR3 DNA reads as TGTGCCAGCAGTAAAATAACAGATACGCAGTATTTT. Amino acids: CASSKITDTQYF. J is TRBJ2-3 and V is TRBV2, with D hard to call. Germline V gives CDR1 SNHLY, CDR2 FYNNEI. This CDR3 is built from 12 residues. Trimming took off 5 bases at V and 3 bases at J, with 6 bases between the two ends.

The J gene is TRBJ1-2, the V gene TRBV28; no clear D gene. From germline, CDR1 is MDHEN and CDR2 SYDVKM. V lost 2 bases and J 6 bases, leaving 7 bases between the germline ends. The CDR3 runs 12 residues. As DNA, the CDR3 is TGTGCCAGCAGTTTAATCGGGAATGGCTACACCTTC. Translation: CASSLIGNGYTF.